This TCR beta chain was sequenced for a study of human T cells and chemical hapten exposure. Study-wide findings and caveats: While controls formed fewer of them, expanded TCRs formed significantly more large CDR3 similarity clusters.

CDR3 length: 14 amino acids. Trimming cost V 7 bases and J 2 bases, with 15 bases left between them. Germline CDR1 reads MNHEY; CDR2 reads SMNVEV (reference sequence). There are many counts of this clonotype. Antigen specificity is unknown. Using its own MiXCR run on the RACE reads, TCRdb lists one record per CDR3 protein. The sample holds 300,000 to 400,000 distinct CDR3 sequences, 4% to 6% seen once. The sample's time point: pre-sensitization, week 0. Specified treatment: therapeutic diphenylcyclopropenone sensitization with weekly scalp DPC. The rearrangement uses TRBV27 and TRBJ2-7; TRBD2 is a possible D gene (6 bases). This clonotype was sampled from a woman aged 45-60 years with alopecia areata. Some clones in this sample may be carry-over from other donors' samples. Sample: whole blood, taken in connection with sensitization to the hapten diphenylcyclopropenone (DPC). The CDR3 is CASTGGVFPYEQYF. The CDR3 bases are TGTGCCAGCACCGGCGGGGTGTTCCCCTACGAGCAGTACTTC.